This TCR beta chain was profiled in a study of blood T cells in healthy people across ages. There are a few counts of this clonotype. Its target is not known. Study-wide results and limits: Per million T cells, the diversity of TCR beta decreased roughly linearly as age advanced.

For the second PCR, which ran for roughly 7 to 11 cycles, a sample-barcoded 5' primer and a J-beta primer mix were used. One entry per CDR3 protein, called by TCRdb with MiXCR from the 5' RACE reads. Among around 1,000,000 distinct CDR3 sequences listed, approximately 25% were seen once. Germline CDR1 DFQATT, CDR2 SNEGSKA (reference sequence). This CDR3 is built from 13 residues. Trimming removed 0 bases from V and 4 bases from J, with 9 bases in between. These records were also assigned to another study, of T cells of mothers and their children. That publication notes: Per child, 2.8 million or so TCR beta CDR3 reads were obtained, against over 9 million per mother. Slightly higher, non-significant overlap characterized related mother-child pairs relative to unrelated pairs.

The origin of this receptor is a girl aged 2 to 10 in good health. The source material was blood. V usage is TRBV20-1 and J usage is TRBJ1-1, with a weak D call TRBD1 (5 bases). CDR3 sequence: CSARDRRVTEAFF. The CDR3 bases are TGCAGTGCTAGAGATCGCAGGGTCACTGAAGCTTTCTTT.